The 21 T cell receptor beta chains given below trace back to one sample, sequenced in a study of regulatory T cells in long-lasting Graves disease. Relying on iRepertoire HTBI primers and Arm-PCR of CDR3 regions, the team built TCR beta libraries. TCRdb reanalysed the multiplex PCR reads using MiXCR and keeps one entry per CDR3 protein. The profile covers around 450,000 distinct CDR3 sequences, with 16% appearing a single time and 10% to 15% taken by the ten largest. The time point denotes: newly diagnosed GD, antithyroid drugs for less than 3 months. TCR sequences were obtained from RNA taken from PBMCs. Another study also made use of these data, one on T cells in Graves' hyperthyroidism and ophthalmopathy.

The sample consisted of peripheral blood mononuclear cells (PBMCs), taken at new diagnosis, from a patient treated with antithyroid drugs. These receptors originate from a man aged 35-49 years with Graves disease.

This clonotype was recorded many times. The genes are TRBV2 and TRBJ2-1, with D possibly TRBD2 on 5 matching bases. The CDR3 has 11 amino acids. The germline gives CDR1 SNHLY, CDR2 FYNNEI. V was pared by 9 bases and J by 8 bases, with 11 bases between. CDR3 in DNA: TGTGCCAGGAGACGGGATGATGAGCAGTTCTTC. Translated, it gives CARRRDDEQFF.

This sequence joins TRBV11-2 and TRBJ2-1; D may correspond to TRBD1 or TRBD2 (5 bases each). The CDR3 runs to 15 residues. The V gene's germline CDR1 is SGHAT and CDR2 FQNNGV. With 5 bases removed from V and 1 base from J, the gap between germline ends came to 12 bases. This CDR3 reads CASSGLGDSYNEQFF. The DNA of the CDR3 is TGTGCCAGCAGCGGACTGGGGGATTCCTACAATGAGCAGTTCTTC.

This clonotype was picked up many times. The V call is TRBV2, the J call TRBJ2-7; 9 bases are shared with TRBD2. V trimming: 5 bases; J trimming: 9 bases; junction bases outside the gene matches: 14. The CDR3 length is 15 residues. The germline V gene has CDR1 SNHLY and CDR2 FYNNEI. The CDR3 DNA reads as TGTGCCAGCAGTTTCACTAGCGGGCAGTCGGGGTGGCAGTACTTC. Residues: CASSFTSGQSGWQYF.

This clonotype was recorded a few times. This chain links TRBV12-3 or TRBV12-4 with TRBJ2-3; tentatively, D is TRBD2 (6 bases). The V and J ends lost 5 bases and 0 bases respectively, with 15 bases between them. CDR3 length equals 16 residues. CDR3 region: CASSHRDSSSTDTQYF. The CDR3 DNA follows: TGTGCCAGCAGTCACCGGGACTCCTCTAGCACAGATACGCAGTATTTT.

This clonotype came up many times. This chain connects TRBV2 to TRBJ2-5; D not resolved. CDR1 is SNHLY and CDR2 is FYNNEI in the germline V gene. The V gene lost 8 bases and the J gene lost 5 bases, with 15 bases spanning the gap. This CDR3 is 13 amino acids long. The CDR3 region is CASHLSQVETQYF. CDR3 DNA: TGTGCCAGCCACCTCTCGCAGGTGGAGACCCAGTACTTC.

This clonotype was seen more than once but under ten times. The rearrangement joins TRBV10-3 to TRBJ2-3; no clear D gene. CDR3 length: 15 amino acids. The ends were cut back, 1 base at V and 0 bases at J, with 8 bases in the middle. CDR1 is ENHRY, CDR2 SYGVKD, per germline. The CDR3 region has the DNA TGTGCCATCAGTGAGTGGGGAACTAGCACAGATACGCAGTATTTT. This encodes CAISEWGTSTDTQYF.

This clonotype has just one count. This chain connects TRBV2 to TRBJ2-1; 11 bases map to TRBD2. The CDR3 length is 16 residues. The J segment lost 4 bases and the V segment lost 6 bases, leaving 8 bases of the junction unmatched. Germline-derived CDR1 and CDR2 are SNHLY and FYNNEI. As DNA, the CDR3 is TGTGCCAGCAGAGAGCTAGCGGGAGGAGGGTACAATGAGCAGTTCTTC. Translated, it gives CASRELAGGGYNEQFF.

This clonotype has at least ten counts. This chain uses TRBV12-3 or TRBV12-4 with TRBJ2-1, with 12 bases matching TRBD1. This CDR3 comprises 15 residues. With V trimmed by 3 bases and J by 8 bases, 5 bases remained unmatched. CDR3 in amino acids: CASSLGQGARDEQFF. The CDR3 bases are TGTGCCAGCAGTTTGGGACAGGGGGCGCGCGATGAGCAGTTCTTC.

The rearrangement joins TRBV20-1 to TRBJ2-7; weak D call: TRBD2 (5 bases). V shed 1 base and J shed 2 bases, with 15 bases lying between them. This CDR3 is 15 amino acids long. Germline loops: CDR1 DFQATT, CDR2 SNEGSKA (reference sequence). CDR3 residues: CSARGGSVPTYEQYF. For the CDR3, the DNA is TGCAGTGCTAGAGGGGGTAGCGTGCCAACCTACGAGCAGTACTTC.

This clonotype was observed at least ten times. V and J are TRBV3-1 and TRBJ1-2; D is possibly TRBD1 (5 bases). This CDR3 has 15 amino acids. Germline CDR1 is LGHDT and CDR2 is YNNKEL (reference sequence). Trimming removed 6 bases at V and 1 base at J, with 15 bases between. CDR3: CASRAGTGGNYGYTF. CDR3 coding DNA: TGTGCCAGCAGGGCAGGGACGGGGGGTAACTATGGCTACACCTTC.

The chain couples TRBV11-2 to TRBJ2-2; 9 nucleotides agree with TRBD2. This CDR3 region has 16 residues. V lost 5 bases and J lost 6; bases outside the gene matches: 10. Germline-derived CDR1 and CDR2 are SGHAT and FQNNGV. Here the CDR3 reads CASSAWLAGRAGELFF. CDR3 coding DNA: TGTGCCAGCAGCGCCTGGCTAGCGGGAAGGGCCGGGGAGCTGTTTTTT.

This clonotype was picked up many times. The rearrangement uses TRBV27 and TRBJ2-3, with D perhaps TRBD2 (6 bases). The CDR3 runs to 15 residues. Germline CDR1 and CDR2: MNHEY and SMNVEV (reference sequence). V lost 3 bases and J 0 bases, leaving 10 bases between the germline ends. The CDR3 coding sequence is TGTGCCAGCAGTTTGAGGAGGGCTAGCACAGATACGCAGTATTTT. It specifies CASSLRRASTDTQYF.

The sample holds many counts of this clonotype. The rearrangement joins TRBV24-1 to TRBJ2-7; 8 bases align to TRBD2. Per the germline V gene, CDR1 is KGHDR and CDR2 is SFDVKD. J lost 3 bases, V lost 6 bases, and 3 bases had no gene match. The CDR3 has 13 amino acids. CDR3 nucleotide sequence: TGTGCCACCAGTCAAAGCGGGAGCTACGAGCAGTACTTC. Translation: CATSQSGSYEQYF.

This rearrangement joins TRBV20-1 to TRBJ1-2; possibly TRBD1 for D (6 bases). The CDR3 is 13 amino acids. V dropped 6 bases and J dropped 5 bases, with 16 bases sitting between them. Germline CDR1 reads DFQATT; CDR2 reads SNEGSKA (reference sequence). DNA of the CDR3: TGCAGTGCGACCGGACAGCGGGGGTATGGCTACACCTTC. Its protein is CSATGQRGYGYTF.

A word on this clonotype: A far larger clone is a single base away, which makes a read error likely. The chain is built from TRBV12-3 or TRBV12-4 and TRBJ2-7; tentatively, D is TRBD2 (6 bases). The CDR3 is 12 residues long. CDR3 loop: CVSSLYGSEQYF. DNA for the CDR3: TGTGTCAGCAGTTTATACGGGAGCGAGCAGTACTTC.

This clonotype was recorded at least ten times. V and J are TRBV27 and TRBJ2-7; 8 bases align to TRBD2. CDR1 and CDR2 from the germline V gene are MNHEY and SMNVEV (reference sequence). This CDR3 has 14 residues. After removal of 4 bases from V and 1 base from J, the junction contained 3 bases not matched to a gene. The CDR3 DNA sequence: TGTGCCAGCAGTTCGCAGCGGGGGTCCTACGAGCAGTACTTC. It specifies CASSSQRGSYEQYF.

This clonotype came up once. This sequence joins TRBV7-9 and TRBJ2-3; TRBD1 agrees at 9 bases. J was trimmed by 2 bases and V by 4 bases; bases with no gene match: 10. The CDR3 has 17 amino acids. Per the germline V gene, CDR1 is SEHNR and CDR2 is FQNEAQ (reference sequence). The CDR3 is CASSSNTGGTSTDTQYF. The CDR3, as DNA: TGTGCCAGCAGCTCAAACACAGGGGGCACTTCCACAGATACGCAGTATTTT.

This clonotype was detected ten times or more. V is TRBV20-1 and J is TRBJ2-7; perhaps TRBD2 as D (6 bases). The ends were cut back, 7 bases at V and 2 bases at J, with 21 bases in the middle. The CDR3 contains 15 residues. Germline loops: CDR1 DFQATT, CDR2 SNEGSKA (reference sequence). CDR3 protein: CSVCEVASEAYEQYF. The CDR3 nucleotides read TGCAGTGTTTGCGAGGTGGCTAGCGAAGCCTACGAGCAGTACTTC.

This clonotype was seen more than once but under ten times. J is TRBJ2-1 and V is TRBV15; no reliable D call. The germline V gene encodes CDR1 LNHNV and CDR2 YYDKDF (reference sequence). The CDR3 loop spans 14 amino acids. V lost 6 bases to trimming and J lost 0 bases, with 9 bases between them. Here the CDR3 DNA reads TGTGCCACCAGAATTCATTACTCCTACAATGAGCAGTTCTTC. As protein: CATRIHYSYNEQFF. The full variable domain, with the rest looked up from reference TRBV15 and TRBJ2-1, is DAMVIQNPRYQVTQFGKPVTLSCSQTLNHNVMYWYQQKSSQAPKLLFHYYDKDFNNEADTPDNFQSRRPNTSFCFLDIRSPGLGDTAMYLCATRIHYSYNEQFFGPGTRLTVL.

V is TRBV20-1 and J is TRBJ1-1; D remains ambiguous. CDR3 size: 12 residues. Germline CDR1 reads DFQATT; CDR2 reads SNEGSKA (reference sequence). V was shortened by 4 bases and J by 7 bases, with 13 bases between the two germline ends. The CDR3 sequence: CSAMGLLVEAFF. As DNA, the CDR3 is TGCAGTGCTATGGGCCTCCTTGTTGAAGCTTTCTTT.

For this clonotype: Since a much larger clone is just one base distant, this may be a read error. This rearrangement joins TRBV7-9 to TRBJ1-1, with 8 bases matching TRBD1. The CDR3 runs to 15 residues. Looked up from germline, CDR1 is SEHNR and CDR2 is FQNEAQ (reference sequence). V dropped 4 bases and J dropped 7; count of bases not matched to a gene: 11. CDR3 in DNA: TGTGCCAGCAGCTCTTATCAGGGGGCGCGTGGTGAAGCTTTCTTT. This gives the protein CASSSYQGARGEAFF.